This T cell receptor (beta chain) is drawn from a study of glioma-infiltrating T cells after dendritic cell vaccination. Time point of the sample: after dendritic cell vaccination, including at tumor progression/relapse. Libraries were prepared by immunoSEQ multiplex PCR; TCRdb keeps only in-frame clonotypes and omits some of them. The data contain 90,000 or so clones, approximately 80% of them singletons. In germline, CDR1 is KGHSH, CDR2 LQKENI. V lost 0 bases and J lost 8, with 10 bases in between. The CDR3 contains 13 residues. This clone was seen a few times. This specimen consisted of blood, obtained after dendritic cell vaccination. The chain recombines TRBV18 with TRBJ1-2; D unclear. This clonotype was obtained from a human donor with glioblastoma. CDR3 region: CASSPPQRLGYTF. CDR3 DNA: TGTGCCAGCTCACCACCGCAGAGGCTGGGCTACACCTTC.